Below, 8 T cell receptor beta chains from the same sample are listed, as sequenced in a study of beta chain features in type 1 diabetes. Findings of the study overall: Type 1 diabetes patients showed a moderate but significant shortening of TCRB CDR3s in all four CD4+ subsets.

Of the isolated RNA, all was reverse transcribed, and so the sequenced material was expressed TCRB transcripts. Here immunoSEQ multiplex PCR was the method, and the copy in TCRdb shows in-frame clones only, minus some. This sample carries over 600,000 clones, 9.5% to 15% of them seen once, and the ten largest clones take around 0.12%. These TCRs are of unknown antigen specificity. The sequencing sample was made of naive CD4+ T cells from blood. These receptors came from a man aged 30 to 39 with type 1 diabetes.

This clone appeared a few times. The rearrangement links TRBV6-5 to TRBJ2-1, with 10 bases lining up with TRBD2. CDR1 and CDR2 from the germline V gene are MNHEY and SVGAGI. This CDR3 contains 15 residues. The ends lost 6 bases at V and 10 bases at J; junction bases unmatched: 12. In DNA, the CDR3 is TGTGCCAGCAGCTACGGCAGCGGGGGGGCAGGGGAGCAGTTCTTC. Translated: CASSYGSGGAGEQFF.

This chain uses TRBV21-1 with TRBJ2-2. TRBV21-1 is deemed a pseudogene. This CDR3 spans 13 amino acids. The CDR3 DNA is TGTGCCAGCAGCAAAACCGACACCGGGGAGCTGTTTTTT. Its translation is CASSKTDTGELFF.

The table lists this clone with a few counts. The rearrangement links TRBV10-3 to TRBJ1-3; TRBD1 aligns across 8 bases. With V trimmed by 10 bases and J by 2 bases, 7 bases remained unmatched. There are 14 residues in the CDR3. Germline V gene sequence: CDR1 ENHRY, CDR2 SYGVKD. The CDR3 region has the DNA TGTGCCACTTGGACAGGGACAACTGGAAACACCATATATTTT. Its translation: CATWTGTTGNTIYF.

On this clone: Other DNA sequences of this sample code for an identical CDR3. V usage is TRBV9 and J usage is TRBJ2-1; 7 bases agree with TRBD2. The junction had 0 bases not matched to a gene; V was cut back by 0 bases and J by 0 bases. CDR1 and CDR2 from the germline V gene are SGDLS and YYNGEE. The CDR3 is 15 residues long. The CDR3 coding sequence is TGTGCCAGCAGCGTAGGCGGGGGCTCCTACAATGAGCAGTTCTTC. Protein sequence: CASSVGGGSYNEQFF.

This clone was found a few times. The chain recombines TRBV10-3 with TRBJ2-3; D gene uncertain. CDR1 and CDR2 (germline): ENHRY, SYGVKD. V shed 2 bases and J shed 1 base, with 4 bases lying between them. The CDR3 is 13 amino acids. CDR3 sequence: CAISELGTDTQYF. In DNA form, the CDR3 reads TGTGCCATCAGTGAGCTTGGCACAGATACGCAGTATTTT.

This chain connects TRBV28 to TRBJ1-2; D is ambiguous. The CDR3 runs 16 residues. Trimming stripped 5 bases from V and 1 base from J, with 17 bases between. Germline V lookup: CDR1 MDHEN, CDR2 SYDVKM. DNA of the CDR3: TGTGCCAGCAGTCTCACCCGGCTGAGGGTTAACTATGGCTACACCTTC. It codes for CASSLTRLRVNYGYTF.

This clone was counted a few times. Other DNA sequences in the same sample also yield this CDR3. V gene TRBV29-1 combines with J gene TRBJ2-5; D is unresolved. This CDR3 is 12 amino acids long. The V end was cut by 4 bases, the J end by 0 bases, with 6 bases between. Germline values: CDR1 SQVTM, CDR2 ANQGSEA. The DNA for the CDR3 is TGCAGCGTTGGAACGGACCAAGAGACCCAGTACTTC. Translated, it gives CSVGTDQETQYF.

This clone was detected a few times. The V call is TRBV10-3, the J call TRBJ2-3; a weak D match, TRBD1 (5 bases). The CDR3 is 17 amino acids. V lost 0 bases and J lost 1, with 14 bases in between. CDR1 is ENHRY, CDR2 SYGVKD, per germline. The CDR3 DNA is TGTGCCATCAGTGAGTCCGACCAGGGTGGCCGCACAGATACGCAGTATTTT. Amino acids: CAISESDQGGRTDTQYF.